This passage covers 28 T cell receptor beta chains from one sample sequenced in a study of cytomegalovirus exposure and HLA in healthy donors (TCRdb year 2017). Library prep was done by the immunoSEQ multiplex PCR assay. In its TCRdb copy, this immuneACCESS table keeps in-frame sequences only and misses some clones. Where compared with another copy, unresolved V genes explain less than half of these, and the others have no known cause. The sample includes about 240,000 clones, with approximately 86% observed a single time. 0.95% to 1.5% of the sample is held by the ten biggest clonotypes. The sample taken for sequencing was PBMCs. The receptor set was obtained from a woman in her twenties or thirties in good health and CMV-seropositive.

CDR3 coding DNA: TGTGCCAGCAGCCCCAGGAGAGCGGTGTTTACGCAGTATTTT. Translation: CASSPRRAVFTQYF. The chain is built from TRBV5-6 and TRBJ2-3, with D perhaps TRBD2 (5 bases). V was shortened by 4 bases and J by 8 bases, with 17 bases between the two germline ends. In germline, CDR1 is SGHDT, CDR2 YYEEEE. The length of the CDR3 is 14 residues.

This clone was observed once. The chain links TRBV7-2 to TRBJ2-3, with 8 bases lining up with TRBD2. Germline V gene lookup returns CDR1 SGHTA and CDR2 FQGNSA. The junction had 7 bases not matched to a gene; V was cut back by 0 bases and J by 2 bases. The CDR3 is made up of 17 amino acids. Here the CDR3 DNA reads TGTGCCAGCAGCTTAGCGGGGACTAGTGGTCCCACAGATACGCAGTATTTT. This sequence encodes CASSLAGTSGPTDTQYF.

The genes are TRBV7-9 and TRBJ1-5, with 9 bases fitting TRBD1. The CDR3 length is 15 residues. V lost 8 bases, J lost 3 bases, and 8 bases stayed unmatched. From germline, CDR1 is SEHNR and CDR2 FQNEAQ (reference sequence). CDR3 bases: TGTGCCAGCTTTACAGGGGGCTTCGACAATCAGCCCCAGCATTTT. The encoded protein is CASFTGGFDNQPQHF.

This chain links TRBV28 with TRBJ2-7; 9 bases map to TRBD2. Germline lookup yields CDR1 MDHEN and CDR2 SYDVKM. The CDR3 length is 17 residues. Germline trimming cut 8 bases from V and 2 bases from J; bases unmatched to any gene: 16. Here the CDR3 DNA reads TGTGCCAGCGGTCCCCCCGGGAGCGGGAGGCGCGCCTACGAGCAGTACTTC. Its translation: CASGPPGSGRRAYEQYF.

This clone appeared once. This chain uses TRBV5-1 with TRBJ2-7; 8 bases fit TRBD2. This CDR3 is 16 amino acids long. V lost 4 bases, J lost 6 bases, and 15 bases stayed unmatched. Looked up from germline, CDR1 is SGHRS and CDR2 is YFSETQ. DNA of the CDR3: TGCGCCAGCAGCGCCCATGTACCGGGACTAGGCCTCGAGCAGTACTTC. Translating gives CASSAHVPGLGLEQYF.

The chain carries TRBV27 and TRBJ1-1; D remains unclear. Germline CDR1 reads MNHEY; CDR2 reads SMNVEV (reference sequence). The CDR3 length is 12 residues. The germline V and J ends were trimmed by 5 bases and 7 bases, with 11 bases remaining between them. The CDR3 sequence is CASSINGDEAFF. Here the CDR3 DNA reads TGTGCCAGCAGTATAAACGGGGATGAAGCTTTCTTT.

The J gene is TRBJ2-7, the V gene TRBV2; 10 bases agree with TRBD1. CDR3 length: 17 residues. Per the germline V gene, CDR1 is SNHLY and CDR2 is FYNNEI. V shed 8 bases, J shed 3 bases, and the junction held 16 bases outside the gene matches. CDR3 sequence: CASARTGGVWDYYEQYF. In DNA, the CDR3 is TGTGCCAGCGCCAGGACAGGGGGTGTGTGGGATTACTACGAGCAGTACTTC.

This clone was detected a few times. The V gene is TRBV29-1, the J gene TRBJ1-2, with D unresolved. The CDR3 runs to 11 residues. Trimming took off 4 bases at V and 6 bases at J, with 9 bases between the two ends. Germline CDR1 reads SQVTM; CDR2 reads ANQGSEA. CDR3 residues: CSVANSHGYTF. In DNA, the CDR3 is TGCAGCGTTGCTAACAGCCATGGCTACACCTTC.

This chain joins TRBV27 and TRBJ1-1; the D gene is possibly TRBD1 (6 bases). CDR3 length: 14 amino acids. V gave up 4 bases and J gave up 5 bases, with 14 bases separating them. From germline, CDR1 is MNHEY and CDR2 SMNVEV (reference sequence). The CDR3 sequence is CASSSGRGGTEAFF. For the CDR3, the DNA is TGTGCCAGCAGTTCGGGTCGAGGGGGTACTGAAGCTTTCTTT.

CDR3 amino acids: CASSFQGASGANVLTF. In DNA, the CDR3 is TGTGCCAGCAGCTTCCAGGGGGCGAGTGGGGCCAACGTCCTGACTTTC. The chain links TRBV13 to TRBJ2-6; TRBD1 matches at 8 bases. The V gene's germline CDR1 is PRHDT and CDR2 FYEKMQ (reference sequence). The V segment lost 3 bases and the J segment 3 bases; nucleotides outside the gene matches: 4. This CDR3 is 16 amino acids long.

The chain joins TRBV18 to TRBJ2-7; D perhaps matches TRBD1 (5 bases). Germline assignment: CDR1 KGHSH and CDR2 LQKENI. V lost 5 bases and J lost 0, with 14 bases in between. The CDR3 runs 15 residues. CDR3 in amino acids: CASSTTGSGSYEQYF. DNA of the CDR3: TGTGCCAGCTCAACTACAGGTAGTGGCTCCTACGAGCAGTACTTC.

The CDR3 loop reads CASSRITGEEQPQHF. The CDR3 bases are TGTGCCAGCAGCCGGATTACAGGGGAGGAGCAGCCCCAGCATTTT. The chain links TRBV2 to TRBJ1-5, with TRBD1 matching over 7 bases. CDR3 length: 15 amino acids. Germline CDR1 reads SNHLY; CDR2 reads FYNNEI. The V and J ends lost 6 bases and 7 bases, in that order; junction bases with no gene match: 12.

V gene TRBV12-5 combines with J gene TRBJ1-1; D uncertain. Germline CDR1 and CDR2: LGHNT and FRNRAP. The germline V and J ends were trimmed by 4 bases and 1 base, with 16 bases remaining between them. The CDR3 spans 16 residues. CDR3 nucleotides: TGTGCTAGTGGTTCCCCCTCTGGGCGTGGGAACACTGAAGCTTTCTTT. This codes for CASGSPSGRGNTEAFF.

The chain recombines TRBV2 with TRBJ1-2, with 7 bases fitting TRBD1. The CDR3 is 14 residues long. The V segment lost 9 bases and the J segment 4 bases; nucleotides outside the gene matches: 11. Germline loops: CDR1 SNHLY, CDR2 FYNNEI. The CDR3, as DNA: TGTGCCAGTCTAAGTCCGGGACAGTTCTATGGCTACACCTTC. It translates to CASLSPGQFYGYTF.

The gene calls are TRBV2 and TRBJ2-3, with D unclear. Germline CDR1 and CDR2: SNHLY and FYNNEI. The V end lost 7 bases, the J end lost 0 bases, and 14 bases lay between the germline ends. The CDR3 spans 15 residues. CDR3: CASTQHETSTDTQYF. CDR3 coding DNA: TGTGCCAGCACTCAACACGAGACTAGCACAGATACGCAGTATTTT.

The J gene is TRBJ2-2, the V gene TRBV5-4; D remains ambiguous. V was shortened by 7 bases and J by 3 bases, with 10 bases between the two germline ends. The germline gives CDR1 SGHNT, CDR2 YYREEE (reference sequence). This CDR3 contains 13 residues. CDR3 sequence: CASVRRDTGELFF. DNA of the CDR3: TGTGCCAGCGTTAGACGGGACACCGGGGAGCTGTTTTTT.

CDR3 bases: TGCAGCGTTGGGACAGGAGGGGAGACCCAGTACTTC. Amino acid sequence: CSVGTGGETQYF. The chain uses TRBV29-1 and TRBJ2-5; possibly TRBD1 for D (7 bases). V was shortened by 4 bases and J by 5 bases, with 11 bases between the two germline ends. Per germline, CDR1 SQVTM and CDR2 ANQGSEA. The CDR3 extends over 12 amino acids. The whole variable domain, remainder taken from reference TRBV29-1 and TRBJ2-5, is SAVISQKPSRDICQRGTSLTIQCQVDSQVTMMFWYRQQPGQSLTLIATANQGSEATYESGFVIDKFPISRPNLTFSTLTVSNMSPEDSSIYLCSVGTGGETQYFGPGTRLLVL.

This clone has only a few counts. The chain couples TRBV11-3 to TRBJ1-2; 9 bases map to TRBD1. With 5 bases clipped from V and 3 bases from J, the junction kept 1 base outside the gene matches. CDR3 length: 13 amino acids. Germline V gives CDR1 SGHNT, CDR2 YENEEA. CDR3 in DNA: TGTGCCAGCAGCCGGACAGGGGACTATGGCTACACCTTC. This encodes CASSRTGDYGYTF. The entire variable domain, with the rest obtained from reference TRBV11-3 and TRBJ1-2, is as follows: EAGVVQSPRYKIIEKKQPVAFWCNPISGHNTLYWYLQNLGQGPELLIRYENEEAVDDSQLPKDRFSAERLKGVDSTLKIQPAELGDSAVYLCASSRTGDYGYTFGSGTRLTVV.

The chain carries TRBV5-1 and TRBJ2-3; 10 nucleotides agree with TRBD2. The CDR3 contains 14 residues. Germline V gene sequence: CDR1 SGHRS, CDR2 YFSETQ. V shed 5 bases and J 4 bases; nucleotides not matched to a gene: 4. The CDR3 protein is CASRWTSGSDTQYF. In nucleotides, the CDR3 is TGCGCCAGCAGGTGGACTAGCGGATCAGATACGCAGTATTTT.

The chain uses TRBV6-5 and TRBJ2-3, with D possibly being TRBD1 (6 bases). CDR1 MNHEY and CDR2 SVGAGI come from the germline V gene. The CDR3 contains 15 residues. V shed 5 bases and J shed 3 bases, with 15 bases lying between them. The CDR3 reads CASSRGHGRTDTQYF. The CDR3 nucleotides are TGTGCCAGCAGTAGGGGACATGGCCGGACAGATACGCAGTATTTT.

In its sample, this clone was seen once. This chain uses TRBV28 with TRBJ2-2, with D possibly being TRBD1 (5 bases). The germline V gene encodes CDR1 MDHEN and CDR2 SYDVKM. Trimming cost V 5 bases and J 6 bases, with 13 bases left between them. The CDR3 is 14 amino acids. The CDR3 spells CASSTPGQAGELFF. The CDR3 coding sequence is TGTGCCAGCAGTACACCTGGACAAGCCGGGGAGCTGTTTTTT. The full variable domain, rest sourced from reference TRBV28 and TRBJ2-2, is DVKVTQSSRYLVKRTGEKVFLECVQDMDHENMFWYRQDPGLGLRLIYFSYDVKMKEKGDIPEGYSVSREKKERFSLILESASTNQTSMYLCASSTPGQAGELFFGEGSRLTVL.

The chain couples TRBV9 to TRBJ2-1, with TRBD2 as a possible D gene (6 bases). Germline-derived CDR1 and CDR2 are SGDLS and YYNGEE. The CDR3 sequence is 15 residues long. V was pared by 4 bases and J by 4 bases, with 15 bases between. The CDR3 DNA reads TGTGCCAGCAGCCCCGAGGGGACTTCTTACAATGAGCAGTTCTTC. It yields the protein CASSPEGTSYNEQFF.

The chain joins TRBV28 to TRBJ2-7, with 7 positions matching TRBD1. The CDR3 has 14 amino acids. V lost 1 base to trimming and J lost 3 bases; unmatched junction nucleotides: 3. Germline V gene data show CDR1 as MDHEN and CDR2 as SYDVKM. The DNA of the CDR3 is TGTGCCAGCAGTTTATCAGGACAGGTCTACGAGCAGTACTTC. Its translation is CASSLSGQVYEQYF.

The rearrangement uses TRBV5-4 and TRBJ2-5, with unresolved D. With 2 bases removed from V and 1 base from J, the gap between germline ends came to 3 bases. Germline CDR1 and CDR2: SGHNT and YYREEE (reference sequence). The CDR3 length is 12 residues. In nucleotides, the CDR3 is TGTGCCAGCAGCTTCGTCCAAGAGACCCAGTACTTC. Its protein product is CASSFVQETQYF.

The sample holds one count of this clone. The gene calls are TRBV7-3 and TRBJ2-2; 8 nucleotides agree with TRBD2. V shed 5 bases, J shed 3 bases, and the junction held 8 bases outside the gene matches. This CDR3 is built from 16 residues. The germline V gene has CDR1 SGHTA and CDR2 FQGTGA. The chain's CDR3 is CASSESGTRYTGELFF. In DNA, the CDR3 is TGTGCCAGCAGCGAATCCGGGACTAGGTACACCGGGGAGCTGTTTTTT. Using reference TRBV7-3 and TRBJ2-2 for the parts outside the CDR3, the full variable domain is GAGVSQTPSNKVTEKGKYVELRCDPISGHTALYWYRQSLGQGPEFLIYFQGTGAADDSGLPNDRFFAVRPEGSVSTLKIQRTERGDSAVYLCASSESGTRYTGELFFGEGSRLTVL.

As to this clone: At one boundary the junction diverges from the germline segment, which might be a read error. CDR3 coding DNA: TGTGCCAGCTCCTCAAGGGGGGCGGAGACGAGCGGGATTAGCGACTTC. Encoded protein: CASSSRGAETSGISDF. This rearrangement joins TRBV18 to TRBJ2-7; tentative D call: TRBD2 (7 bases). CDR3 size: 16 residues. Germline V gene data show CDR1 as KGHSH and CDR2 as LQKENI.

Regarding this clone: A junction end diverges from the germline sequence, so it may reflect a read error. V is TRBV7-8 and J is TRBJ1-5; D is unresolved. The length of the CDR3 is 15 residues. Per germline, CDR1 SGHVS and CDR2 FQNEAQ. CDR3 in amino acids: CTSSLRGRGNQPQHF. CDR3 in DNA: TGTACCAGCAGCTTACGAGGGAGGGGCAATCAGCCCCAGCATTTT.

The CDR3 DNA reads as TGCGCCAGCAGCCAACTGCAGGGGGCTTATCAAGAGACCCAGTACTTC. Amino acid sequence: CASSQLQGAYQETQYF. The chain uses TRBV4-1 and TRBJ2-5, with 8 bases identical to TRBD1. Germline CDR1 MGHRA, CDR2 YSYEKL. Trimming at V came to 2 bases and at J to 2 bases, leaving 7 bases not matched to a gene. This CDR3 is 16 amino acids long.